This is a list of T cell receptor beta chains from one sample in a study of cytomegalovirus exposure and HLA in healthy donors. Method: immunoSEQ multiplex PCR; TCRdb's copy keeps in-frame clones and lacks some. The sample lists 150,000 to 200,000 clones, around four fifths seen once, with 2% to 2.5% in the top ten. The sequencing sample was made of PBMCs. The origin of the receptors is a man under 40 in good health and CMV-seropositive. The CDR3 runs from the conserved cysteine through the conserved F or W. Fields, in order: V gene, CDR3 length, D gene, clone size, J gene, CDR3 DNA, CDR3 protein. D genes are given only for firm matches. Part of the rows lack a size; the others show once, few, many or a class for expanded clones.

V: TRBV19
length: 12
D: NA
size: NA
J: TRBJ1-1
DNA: TGTGCCACCGCTGCCCCGGACACTGAAGCTTTCTTT
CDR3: CATAAPDTEAFF

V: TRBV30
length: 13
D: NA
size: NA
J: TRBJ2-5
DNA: TGTGCCTGGAGTGTAGGGGGAAGGGAGACCCAGTACTTC
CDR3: CAWSVGGRETQYF

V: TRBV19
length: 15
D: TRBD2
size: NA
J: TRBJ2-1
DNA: TGTGCCAGTAGGAAGACTAGCGGGGAATACAATGAGCAGTTCTTC
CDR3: CASRKTSGEYNEQFF

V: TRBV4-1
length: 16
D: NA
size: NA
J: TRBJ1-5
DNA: TGCGCCAGCAGCCAAGCCCGAGGGCAGAGCAATCAGCCCCAGCATTTT
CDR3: CASSQARGQSNQPQHF

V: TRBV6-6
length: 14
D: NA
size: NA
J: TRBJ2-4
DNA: TGTGCCAGCAGTTACAGTCCCGGCAAAAACATTCAGTACTTC
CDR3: CASSYSPGKNIQYF

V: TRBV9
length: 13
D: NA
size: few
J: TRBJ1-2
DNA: TGTGCCAGCAGCCTTTTAACGGCCCAGGACTACACCTTC
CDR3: CASSLLTAQDYTF

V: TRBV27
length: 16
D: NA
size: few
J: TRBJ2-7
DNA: TGTGCCACCGACACGGGACTTTCGGGGGTTGGAAGGGAGCAGTACTTC
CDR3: CATDTGLSGVGREQYF

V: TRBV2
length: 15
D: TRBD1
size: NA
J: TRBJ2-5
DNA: TGTGCCAGCAGTCGACAGGGGGCCGGACAAGAGACCCAGTACTTC
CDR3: CASSRQGAGQETQYF

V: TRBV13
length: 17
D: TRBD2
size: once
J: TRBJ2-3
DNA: TGTGCCAGCAGCCTTTGGACTAGCGGGGGCCTCACAGATACGCAGTATTTT
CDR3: CASSLWTSGGLTDTQYF

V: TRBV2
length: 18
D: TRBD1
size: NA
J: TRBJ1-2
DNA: TGTGCCAGCAGTGTACCCCGGGACAGGGCCTATTCTAACTATGGCTACACCTTC
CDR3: CASSVPRDRAYSNYGYTF

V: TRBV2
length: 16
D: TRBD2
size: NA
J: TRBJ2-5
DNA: TGTGCCAGCAGTGACTCCAGCGGGGGGCCCTTTGAGACCCAGTACTTC
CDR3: CASSDSSGGPFETQYF

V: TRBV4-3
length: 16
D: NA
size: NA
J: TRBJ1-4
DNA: TGCGCCAGCAGCCAATCGTCAGTTGGTGGGCCAGGGCTACTGTTTTTT
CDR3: CASSQSSVGGPGLLFF

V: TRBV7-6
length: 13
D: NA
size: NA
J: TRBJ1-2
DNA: TGTGCCAGCAGCCCGACACCCGACTATGGCTACACCTTC
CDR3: CASSPTPDYGYTF

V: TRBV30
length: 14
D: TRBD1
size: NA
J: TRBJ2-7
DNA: TGTGCCTGGAGTCGGTCAGGGGGCAACCACGAGCAGTACTTC
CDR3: CAWSRSGGNHEQYF

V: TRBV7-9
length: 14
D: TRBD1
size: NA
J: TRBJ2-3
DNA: TGTGCCAGCAGCTACACAGGGGTCACAGATACGCAGTATTTT
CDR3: CASSYTGVTDTQYF

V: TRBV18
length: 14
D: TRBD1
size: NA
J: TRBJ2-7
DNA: TGTGCCAGCTCACCTGACAGGGGGCGGTACGAGCAGTACTTC
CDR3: CASSPDRGRYEQYF

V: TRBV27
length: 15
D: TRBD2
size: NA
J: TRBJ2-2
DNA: TGTGCCAGCACTAGCGGGGGGGCTGGCACCGGGGAGCTGTTTTTT
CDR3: CASTSGGAGTGELFF

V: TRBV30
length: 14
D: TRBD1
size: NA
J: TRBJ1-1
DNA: TGTGCCTGGAGTGCCGGGACAGGGGTCACTGAAGCTTTCTTT
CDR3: CAWSAGTGVTEAFF

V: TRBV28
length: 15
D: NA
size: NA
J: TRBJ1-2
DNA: TGTGCCAGCATGCGGGACTCCCGAAGGCACTATGGCTACACCTTC
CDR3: CASMRDSRRHYGYTF

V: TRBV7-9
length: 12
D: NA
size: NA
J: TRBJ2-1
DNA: TGTGCCAGCAGCCCGGACAGACGTGAGCAGTTCTTC
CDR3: CASSPDRREQFF

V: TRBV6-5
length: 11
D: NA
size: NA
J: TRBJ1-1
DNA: TGTGCCAGCAGAACGGACAGTGAAGCTTTCTTT
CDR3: CASRTDSEAFF

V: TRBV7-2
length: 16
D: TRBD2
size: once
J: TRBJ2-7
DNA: TGTGCCAGCAGCTTAGAGGCTAGCGGGGGGCGGGGCGAGCAGTACTTC
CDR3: CASSLEASGGRGEQYF

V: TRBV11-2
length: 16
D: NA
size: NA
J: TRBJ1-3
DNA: TGTGCCAGCAGCTTAGCTGGGCAGCGGTGGGGAAACACCATATATTTT
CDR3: CASSLAGQRWGNTIYF

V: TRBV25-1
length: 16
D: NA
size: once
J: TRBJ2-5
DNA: TGTGCCAGCAGTGACAACCACCACAGGGTCCCAGAGACCCAGTACTTC
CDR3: CASSDNHHRVPETQYF

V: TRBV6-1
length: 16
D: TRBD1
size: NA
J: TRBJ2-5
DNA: TGTGCCAGCAGTGGGGGGACAGGGGCGTACCAAGAGACCCAGTACTTC
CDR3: CASSGGTGAYQETQYF

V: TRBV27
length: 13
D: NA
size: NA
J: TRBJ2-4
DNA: TGTGCCAGCAGTTTCGGAGGGAAAAACATTCAGTACTTC
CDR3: CASSFGGKNIQYF

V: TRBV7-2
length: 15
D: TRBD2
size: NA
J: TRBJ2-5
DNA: TGTGCCAGCAGTCAACAGGCGGGGGGGCGGGAGACCCAGTACTTC
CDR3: CASSQQAGGRETQYF

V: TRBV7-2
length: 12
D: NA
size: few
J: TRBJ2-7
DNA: TGTGCCAGCTTTGATAGCTCCTACGAGCAGTACTTC
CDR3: CASFDSSYEQYF

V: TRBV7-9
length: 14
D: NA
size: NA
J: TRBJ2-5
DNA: TGTGCCAGCAGCTTATTCGGGGAACGGGAGACCCAGTACTTC
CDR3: CASSLFGERETQYF

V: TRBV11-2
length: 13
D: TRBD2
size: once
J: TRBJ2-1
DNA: TGTGCCCTACGGGGGGGCGTCTACAATGAGCAGTTCTTC
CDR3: CALRGGVYNEQFF

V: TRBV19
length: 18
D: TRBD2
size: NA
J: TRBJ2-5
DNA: TGTGCCAGTAGTATACGGATGAGCGGGGGGGCCCTCCAAGAGACCCAGTACTTC
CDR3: CASSIRMSGGALQETQYF

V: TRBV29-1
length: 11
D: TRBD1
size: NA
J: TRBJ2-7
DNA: TGCAGCGCCTCGACAGGGAACGAGCAGTACTTC
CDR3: CSASTGNEQYF

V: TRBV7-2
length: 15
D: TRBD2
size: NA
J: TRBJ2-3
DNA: TGTGCCAGCAGCTTAGCCTATAGCGGGGGAGATACGCAGTATTTT
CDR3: CASSLAYSGGDTQYF

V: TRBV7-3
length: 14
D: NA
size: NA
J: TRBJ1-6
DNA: TGTGCCAGCAGCCTAAGTCCAGGAAATTCACCCCTCCACTTT
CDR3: CASSLSPGNSPLHF

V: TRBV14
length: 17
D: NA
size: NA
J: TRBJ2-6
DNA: TGTGCCAGCAGCCAAGTTCCACAAAAGACTGGGGCCAACGTCCTGACTTTC
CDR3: CASSQVPQKTGANVLTF

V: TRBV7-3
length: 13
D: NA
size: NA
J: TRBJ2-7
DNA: TGTGCCAGCAGCTTAGACGGGACAACAGGGCAGTACTTC
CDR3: CASSLDGTTGQYF

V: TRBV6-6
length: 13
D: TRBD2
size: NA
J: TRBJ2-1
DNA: TGTGCCCTAAGGGCGGGGGGGCTAGGTGAGCAGTTCTTC
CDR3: CALRAGGLGEQFF

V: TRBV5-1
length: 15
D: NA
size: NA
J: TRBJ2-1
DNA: TGCGCCAGCAGCTTGGACGGGGGGCTTTACAATGAGCAGTTCTTC
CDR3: CASSLDGGLYNEQFF

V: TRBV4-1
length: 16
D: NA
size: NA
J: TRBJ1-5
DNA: TGCGCCAGCAGCCTAATTCAGGGAATTAGCAATCAGCCCCAGCATTTT
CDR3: CASSLIQGISNQPQHF

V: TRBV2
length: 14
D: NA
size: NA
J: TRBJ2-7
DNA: TGTGCCAGCAATCCTTTTGGGAGCTCCTACGAGCAGTACTTC
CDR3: CASNPFGSSYEQYF

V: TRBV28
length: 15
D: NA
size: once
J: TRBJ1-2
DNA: TGTGCCAGCAGTTTACTACAGGGACGGAACTATGGCTACACCTTC
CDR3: CASSLLQGRNYGYTF

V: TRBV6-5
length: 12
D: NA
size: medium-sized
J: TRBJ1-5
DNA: TGTGCCAGCGGACGGGGGGTCGAGACCCAGCATTTT
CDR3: CASGRGVETQHF

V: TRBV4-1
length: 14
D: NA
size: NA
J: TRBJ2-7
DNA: TGCGCCAGCAGCCATGCTAGACCCCCCTACGAGCAGTACTTC
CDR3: CASSHARPPYEQYF

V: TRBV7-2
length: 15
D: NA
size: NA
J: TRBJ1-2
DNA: TGTGCCAGCAGCTTAGTAGTAAGCTACCATCGTGGCTACACCTTC
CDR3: CASSLVVSYHRGYTF

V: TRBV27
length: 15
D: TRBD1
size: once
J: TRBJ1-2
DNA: TGTGCCAGCAGCACATCTTGGGACAGAATATATGGCTACACCTTC
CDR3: CASSTSWDRIYGYTF

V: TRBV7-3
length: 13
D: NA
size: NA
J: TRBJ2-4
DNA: TGTGCCAGCAGCTCCATTCCCAAAAACATTCAGTACTTC
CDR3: CASSSIPKNIQYF

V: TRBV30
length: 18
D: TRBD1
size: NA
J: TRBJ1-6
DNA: TGTGCCTGGAATTTTCGTCGGATGGTACAGGGGCTTAATTCACCCCTCCACTTT
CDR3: CAWNFRRMVQGLNSPLHF

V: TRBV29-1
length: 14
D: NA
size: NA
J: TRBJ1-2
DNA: TGCAGCGTTTTTCCCTATTTAGCTAACTATGGCTACACCTTC
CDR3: CSVFPYLANYGYTF

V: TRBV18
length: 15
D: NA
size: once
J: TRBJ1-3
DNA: TGTGCCAGCTCACCTGCTATCATCTCTGGAAACACCATATATTTT
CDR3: CASSPAIISGNTIYF

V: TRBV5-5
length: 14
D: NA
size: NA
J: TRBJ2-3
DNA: TGTGCCAGCAGCTTTCCCAGGGGGGCAGATACGCAGTATTTT
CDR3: CASSFPRGADTQYF

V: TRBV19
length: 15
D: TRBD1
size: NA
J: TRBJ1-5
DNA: TGTGCCAGTAGTATGGGGACAGCCAACAATCAGCCCCAGCATTTT
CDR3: CASSMGTANNQPQHF

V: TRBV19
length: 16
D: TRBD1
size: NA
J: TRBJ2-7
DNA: TGTGCCAGTAGTATAGAGGCAGGGGGAAGCTCCTACGAGCAGTACTTC
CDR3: CASSIEAGGSSYEQYF

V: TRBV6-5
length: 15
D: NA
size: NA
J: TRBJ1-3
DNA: TGTGCCAGCAGTGCACAGGCGTACTCTGGAAACACCATATATTTT
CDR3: CASSAQAYSGNTIYF